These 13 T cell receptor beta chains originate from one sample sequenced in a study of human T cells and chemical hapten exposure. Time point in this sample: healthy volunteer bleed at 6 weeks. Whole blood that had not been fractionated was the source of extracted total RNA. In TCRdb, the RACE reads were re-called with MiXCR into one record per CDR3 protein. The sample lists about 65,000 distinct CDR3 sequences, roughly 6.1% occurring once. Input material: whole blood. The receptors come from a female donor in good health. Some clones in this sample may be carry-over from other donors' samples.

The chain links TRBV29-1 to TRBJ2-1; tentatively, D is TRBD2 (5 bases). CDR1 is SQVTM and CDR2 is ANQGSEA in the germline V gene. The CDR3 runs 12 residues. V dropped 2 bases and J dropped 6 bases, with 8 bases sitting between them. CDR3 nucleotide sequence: TGCAGCGTTGAATCGGGGAGCAATGAGCAGTTCTTC. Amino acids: CSVESGSNEQFF.

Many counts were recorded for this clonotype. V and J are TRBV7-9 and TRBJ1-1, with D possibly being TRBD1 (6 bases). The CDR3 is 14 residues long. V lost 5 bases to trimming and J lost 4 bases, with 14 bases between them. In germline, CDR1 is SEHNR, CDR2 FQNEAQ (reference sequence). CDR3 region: CASSPITRGTEAFF. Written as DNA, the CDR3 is TGTGCCAGCAGCCCGATAACCAGGGGCACTGAAGCTTTCTTT.

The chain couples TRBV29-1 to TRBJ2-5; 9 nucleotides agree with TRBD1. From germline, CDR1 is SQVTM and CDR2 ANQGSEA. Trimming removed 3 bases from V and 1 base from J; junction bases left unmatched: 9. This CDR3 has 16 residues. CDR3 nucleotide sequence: TGCAGCGTTGACGGGACAGGGCTAAACCTCCAAGAGACCCAGTACTTC. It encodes CSVDGTGLNLQETQYF.

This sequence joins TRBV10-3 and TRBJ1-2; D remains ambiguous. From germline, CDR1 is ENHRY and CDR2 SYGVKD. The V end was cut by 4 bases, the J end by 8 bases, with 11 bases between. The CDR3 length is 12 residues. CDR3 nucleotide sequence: TGTGCCATCAGTGGTGCCCCGACGGGCTACACCTTC. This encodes CAISGAPTGYTF.

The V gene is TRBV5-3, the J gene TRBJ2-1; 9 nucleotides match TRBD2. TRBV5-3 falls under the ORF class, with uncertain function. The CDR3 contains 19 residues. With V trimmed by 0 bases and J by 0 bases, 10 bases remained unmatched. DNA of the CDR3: TGTGCCAGAAGCTTGGTTGGACTAGCGCCCATTAGCTCCTACAATGAGCAGTTCTTC. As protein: CARSLVGLAPISSYNEQFF.

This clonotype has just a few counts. The CDR3 nucleotides are TGTGCCAGCAGCCCGGGACTAGCGGGAGCTGAGCAGTTCTTC. Its translation is CASSPGLAGAEQFF. The V and J genes are TRBV14 and TRBJ2-1; TRBD2 aligns across 14 bases. Losses at the gene ends were 4 bases for V and 9 bases for J; bases not matched to a gene: 2. The CDR3 sequence is 14 residues long. Per the germline V gene, CDR1 is SGHDN and CDR2 is FVKESK.

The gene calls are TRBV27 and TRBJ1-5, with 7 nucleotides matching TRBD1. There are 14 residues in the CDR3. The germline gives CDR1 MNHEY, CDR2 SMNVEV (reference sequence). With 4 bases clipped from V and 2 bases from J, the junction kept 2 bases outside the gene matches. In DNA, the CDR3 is TGTGCCAGCAGTTCAGGACAGGGCAATCAGCCCCAGCATTTT. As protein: CASSSGQGNQPQHF.

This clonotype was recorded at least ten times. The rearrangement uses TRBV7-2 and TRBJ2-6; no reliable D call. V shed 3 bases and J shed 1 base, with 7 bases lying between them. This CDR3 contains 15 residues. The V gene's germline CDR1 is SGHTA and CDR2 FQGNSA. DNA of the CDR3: TGTGCCAGCAGCTTCTATAGATCTGGGGCCAACGTCCTGACTTTC. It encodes CASSFYRSGANVLTF.

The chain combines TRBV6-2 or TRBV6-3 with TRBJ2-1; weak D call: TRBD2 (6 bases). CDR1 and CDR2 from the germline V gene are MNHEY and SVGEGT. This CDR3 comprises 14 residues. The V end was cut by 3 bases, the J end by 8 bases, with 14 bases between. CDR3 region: CASSYGGGFDEQFF. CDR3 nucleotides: TGTGCCAGCAGTTATGGGGGAGGTTTTGATGAGCAGTTCTTC.

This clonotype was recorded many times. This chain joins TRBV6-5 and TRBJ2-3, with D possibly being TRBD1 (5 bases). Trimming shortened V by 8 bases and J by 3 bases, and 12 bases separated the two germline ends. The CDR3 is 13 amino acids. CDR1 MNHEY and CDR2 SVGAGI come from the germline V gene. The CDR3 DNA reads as TGTGCCAGCTTCATCCCAGGGACAGATACGCAGTATTTT. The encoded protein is CASFIPGTDTQYF.

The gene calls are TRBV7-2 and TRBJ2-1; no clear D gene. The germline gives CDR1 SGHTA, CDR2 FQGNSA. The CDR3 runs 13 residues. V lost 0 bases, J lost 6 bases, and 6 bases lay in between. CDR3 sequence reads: CASSLARSNEQFF. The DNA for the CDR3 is TGTGCCAGCAGCTTAGCGAGGTCCAATGAGCAGTTCTTC.

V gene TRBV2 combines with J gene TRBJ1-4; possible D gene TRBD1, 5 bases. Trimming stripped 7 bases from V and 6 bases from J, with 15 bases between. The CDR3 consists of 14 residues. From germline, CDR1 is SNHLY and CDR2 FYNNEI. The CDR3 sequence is CASMGTGPYEKLFF. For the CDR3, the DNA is TGTGCCAGCATGGGGACGGGACCTTATGAAAAACTGTTTTTT.

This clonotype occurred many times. CDR3 sequence: CASSPPSWFDNEQFF. In DNA form, the CDR3 reads TGTGCCAGCAGCCCCCCCTCATGGTTCGACAATGAGCAGTTCTTC. The chain has TRBV5-5 and TRBJ2-1; D unresolved. V was shortened by 4 bases and J by 5 bases, with 16 bases between the two germline ends. CDR1 is SGHKS, CDR2 YYEKEE, per germline (reference sequence). The CDR3 consists of 15 residues.